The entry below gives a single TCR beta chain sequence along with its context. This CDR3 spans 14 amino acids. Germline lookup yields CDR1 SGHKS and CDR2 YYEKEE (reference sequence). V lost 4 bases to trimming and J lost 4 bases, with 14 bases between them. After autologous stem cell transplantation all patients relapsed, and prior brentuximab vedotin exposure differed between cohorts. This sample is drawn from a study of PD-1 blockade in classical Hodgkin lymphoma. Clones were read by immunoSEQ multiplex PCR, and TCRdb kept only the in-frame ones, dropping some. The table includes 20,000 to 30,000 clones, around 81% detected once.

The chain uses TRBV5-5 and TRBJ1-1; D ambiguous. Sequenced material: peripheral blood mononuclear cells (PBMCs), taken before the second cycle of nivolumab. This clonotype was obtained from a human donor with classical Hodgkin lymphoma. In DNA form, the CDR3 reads TGTGCCAGCAGCGAGTGGACCTCGGCCACTGAAGCTTTCTTT. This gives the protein CASSEWTSATEAFF.